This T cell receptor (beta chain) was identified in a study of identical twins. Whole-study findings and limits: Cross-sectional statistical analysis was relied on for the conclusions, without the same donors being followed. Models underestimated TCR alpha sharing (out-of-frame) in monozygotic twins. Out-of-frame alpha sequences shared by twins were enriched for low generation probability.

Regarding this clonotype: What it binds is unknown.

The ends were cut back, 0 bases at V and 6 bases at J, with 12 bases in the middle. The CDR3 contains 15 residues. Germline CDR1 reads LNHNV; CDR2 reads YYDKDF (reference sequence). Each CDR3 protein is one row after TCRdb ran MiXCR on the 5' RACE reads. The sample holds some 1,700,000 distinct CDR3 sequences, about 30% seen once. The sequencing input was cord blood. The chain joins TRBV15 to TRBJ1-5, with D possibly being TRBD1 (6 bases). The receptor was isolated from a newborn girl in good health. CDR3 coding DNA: TGTGCCACCAGCAGAGATCGAGGGGGGGGTCAGCCCCAGCATTTT. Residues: CATSRDRGGGQPQHF.